Shown below are 23 T cell receptor beta chains from a single sample sequenced in a study of T cells after yellow fever vaccination. One entry per CDR3 protein, called by TCRdb with MiXCR from the 5' RACE reads. The table lists just over 300,000 distinct CDR3 sequences, about 3.5% of them singletons. The sample in question was PBMCs, obtained on the day of the yellow fever booster vaccination. The receptors here all came from a man aged 18 to 30 who received the YFV17D yellow fever vaccine.

This clonotype was observed many times. The chain employs TRBV7-8 and TRBJ1-1; no clear D gene. CDR3 length: 14 residues. V shed 5 bases and J shed 1 base, with 11 bases lying between them. Germline loops: CDR1 SGHVS, CDR2 FQNEAQ. The chain's CDR3 is CASSVVYQNTEAFF. CDR3 nucleotides: TGTGCCAGCAGCGTAGTTTACCAGAACACTGAAGCTTTCTTT.

In this sample, this clonotype turned up a few times. The rearrangement uses TRBV9 and TRBJ1-2; D is perhaps TRBD1 (6 bases). This CDR3 is 14 amino acids long. The V end was cut by 0 bases, the J end by 2 bases, with 8 bases between. The germline V gene has CDR1 SGDLS and CDR2 YYNGEE. CDR3 amino acids: CASSVDTGNYGYTF. As DNA, the CDR3 is TGTGCCAGCAGCGTAGATACAGGGAACTATGGCTACACCTTC.

This clonotype showed up many times. V is TRBV3-1 and J is TRBJ2-1; TRBD2 matches 10 bases. J was trimmed by 3 bases and V by 0 bases; bases with no gene match: 5. The CDR3 loop spans 17 amino acids. Germline CDR1 is LGHDT and CDR2 is YNNKEL (reference sequence). The CDR3 sequence: CASSQDLVAGGYNEQFF. The CDR3 DNA reads as TGTGCCAGCAGCCAAGACCTTGTAGCGGGGGGCTACAATGAGCAGTTCTTC.

In its sample, this clonotype was seen many times. This chain links TRBV12-3 or TRBV12-4 with TRBJ2-1; 11 nucleotides align to TRBD2. After removal of 5 bases from V and 8 bases from J, the junction contained 5 bases not matched to a gene. The CDR3 sequence is 14 residues long. The CDR3 DNA is TGTGCCAGCAGTCCCACTAGCGGGGGCGATGAGCAGTTCTTC. Protein: CASSPTSGGDEQFF.

The CDR3 here is CSATPPLRSYSNQPQHF. CDR3 sequence (DNA): TGCAGTGCGACTCCTCCGCTCAGGTCGTATAGCAATCAGCCCCAGCATTTT. The rearrangement uses TRBV20-1 and TRBJ1-5, with D uncertain. V was clipped by 6 bases and J by 0 bases, with 21 bases between them. The CDR3 is made up of 17 amino acids. Germline CDR1 DFQATT, CDR2 SNEGSKA (reference sequence).

This clonotype has ten or more counts. The chain combines TRBV11-3 with TRBJ2-5; D gene unclear. Trimming removed 5 bases from V and 5 bases from J, with 15 bases in between. The CDR3 runs 14 residues. Germline V CDR1 and CDR2: SGHNT, YENEEA. The CDR3 is CASSLGRVEETQYF. The CDR3, as DNA: TGTGCCAGCAGCCTCGGACGGGTGGAGGAGACCCAGTACTTC.

There are many counts of this clonotype. The CDR3 DNA sequence: TGCGCCAGCAGCCACGGACAGGGGCAGGTGGCCGAGCAGTTCTTC. The encoded protein is CASSHGQGQVAEQFF. The chain employs TRBV5-1 and TRBJ2-1; 9 nucleotides match TRBD1. V shed 4 bases, J shed 10 bases, and the junction held 12 bases outside the gene matches. Germline V CDR1 and CDR2: SGHRS, YFSETQ. This CDR3 region has 15 residues.

The V gene is TRBV4-2, the J gene TRBJ2-5, with 7 bases identical to TRBD2. Unmatched junction bases numbered 7, after V lost 2 bases and J lost 1 base. In germline, CDR1 is LGHNA, CDR2 YNFKEQ. CDR3 length: 16 amino acids. The CDR3 sequence: CASSQLLRGSQETQYF. The CDR3 DNA follows: TGTGCCAGCAGCCAATTGTTGCGGGGGTCCCAAGAGACCCAGTACTTC.

This clonotype was detected ten times or more. V and J are TRBV5-5 and TRBJ1-1; D unclear. Between the trimmed V and J ends, which lost 1 base and 1 base, there was a span of 14 bases. Germline V gives CDR1 SGHKS, CDR2 YYEKEE (reference sequence). The CDR3 is 16 amino acids. The CDR3: CASSLLQRARNTEAFF. In DNA, the CDR3 is TGTGCCAGCAGCTTGCTCCAACGGGCGAGGAACACTGAAGCTTTCTTT.

The V call is TRBV4-3, the J call TRBJ2-7, with 10 positions matching TRBD2. The length of the CDR3 is 15 residues. V shed 4 bases and J 4 bases; nucleotides not matched to a gene: 7. Germline V lookup: CDR1 LGHNA, CDR2 YSLEER. This chain's CDR3 is CASSRIVAGGYEQYF. In DNA form, the CDR3 reads TGCGCCAGCAGCCGGATAGTAGCGGGGGGTTACGAGCAGTACTTC.

This clonotype was observed at least ten times. The gene calls are TRBV6-5 and TRBJ2-5; no clear D gene. Trimming took off 2 bases at V and 0 bases at J, with 4 bases between the two ends. CDR1 is MNHEY, CDR2 SVGAGI, per germline. The CDR3 spans 13 residues. The DNA for the CDR3 is TGTGCCAGCAGTTACGCGCACCAAGAGACCCAGTACTTC. This codes for CASSYAHQETQYF.

The table lists this clonotype with many counts. CDR3 amino acids: CASSSGDRGLYEQYF. CDR3 bases: TGTGCCAGCAGCTCAGGCGACAGGGGGCTATACGAGCAGTACTTC. The rearrangement uses TRBV7-6 and TRBJ2-7, with TRBD1 matching 10 bases. V gave up 4 bases and J gave up 4 bases; unmatched junction bases: 7. Per the germline V gene, CDR1 is SGHVS and CDR2 is FNYEAQ. The CDR3 is 15 amino acids.

J is TRBJ1-2 and V is TRBV7-2; weak D call: TRBD1 (6 bases). The germline CDR1 and CDR2 sequences are SGHTA and FQGNSA. Trimming removed 4 bases at V and 8 bases at J, with 17 bases between. CDR3 length: 14 residues. The CDR3 DNA reads as TGTGCCAGCAGCTCCTTCTCCGGGACAAGAGGCTACACCTTC. It specifies CASSSFSGTRGYTF.

There are a few counts of this clonotype. The rearrangement links TRBV6-2 or TRBV6-3 to TRBJ1-2; D is unresolved. This CDR3 is 11 amino acids long. Germline V gives CDR1 MNHEY, CDR2 SVGEGT. Trimming pared 3 bases from V and 4 bases from J, leaving 3 bases between. Here the CDR3 DNA reads TGTGCCAGCAGTTATAGCTATGGCTACACCTTC. As protein: CASSYSYGYTF.

At least ten counts were recorded for this clonotype. This chain links TRBV4-2 with TRBJ2-1; D is unresolved. V dropped 5 bases and J dropped 8 bases, with 13 bases sitting between them. The CDR3 totals 13 residues. Germline lookup yields CDR1 LGHNA and CDR2 YNFKEQ. The CDR3 DNA reads TGTGCCAGCAGCTTTGGGCGGAAGGATGAGCAGTTCTTC. It is translated as CASSFGRKDEQFF.

This CDR3 reads CASSSTRRRILGEQYF. CDR3 bases: TGTGCCAGCAGCTCCACTCGGCGGAGAATCTTAGGGGAGCAGTACTTC. This sequence joins TRBV11-2 and TRBJ2-7; D ambiguous. The CDR3 runs 16 residues. V shed 4 bases and J shed 7 bases, with 23 bases lying between them. CDR1 and CDR2 from the germline V gene are SGHAT and FQNNGV.

This clonotype was observed many times. The chain joins TRBV9 to TRBJ2-3; 10 bases agree with TRBD2. The trim removed 3 bases at V and 1 base at J, leaving 8 bases unmatched. This CDR3 is built from 17 residues. The germline gives CDR1 SGDLS, CDR2 YYNGEE. The CDR3 region is CASSESGGGSGTDTQYF. Written as DNA, the CDR3 is TGTGCCAGCAGCGAAAGCGGGGGGGGTTCTGGCACAGATACGCAGTATTTT. Full variable domain (rest looked up from reference TRBV9 and TRBJ2-3): DSGVTQTPKHLITATGQRVTLRCSPRSGDLSVYWYQQSLDQGLQFLIQYYNGEERAKGNILERFSAQQFPDLHSELNLSSLELGDSALYFCASSESGGGSGTDTQYFGPGTRLTVL.

The chain uses TRBV7-3 and TRBJ2-1, with a possible D match to TRBD1 (6 bases). The germline V gene has CDR1 SGHTA and CDR2 FQGTGA. There are 15 residues in the CDR3. V lost 3 bases and J 2 bases, leaving 11 bases between the germline ends. The CDR3 is CASSFTGKPYNEQFF. As DNA, the CDR3 is TGTGCCAGCAGCTTCACAGGGAAGCCCTACAATGAGCAGTTCTTC.

This clonotype has just a few counts. The genes are TRBV29-1 and TRBJ1-3; perhaps TRBD1 as D (5 bases). Trimming stripped 5 bases from V and 7 bases from J, with 18 bases between. Germline V gives CDR1 SQVTM, CDR2 ANQGSEA. The CDR3 extends over 14 amino acids. The DNA for the CDR3 is TGCAGCGTTCCCGGGGACGTCGGATGGAACACCATATATTTT. Translation: CSVPGDVGWNTIYF.

The gene calls are TRBV5-1 and TRBJ2-3, with unresolved D. Germline V gene data show CDR1 as SGHRS and CDR2 as YFSETQ. This CDR3 has 14 amino acids. Between the trimmed V and J ends, which lost 0 bases and 4 bases, there was a span of 9 bases. CDR3 residues: CASSLGRISDTQYF. The CDR3 bases are TGCGCCAGCAGCTTGGGCAGGATTTCAGATACGCAGTATTTT. Variable domain in full (rest from reference TRBV5-1 and TRBJ2-3): KAGVTQTPRYLIKTRGQQVTLSCSPISGHRSVSWYQQTPGQGLQFLFEYFSETQRNKGNFPGRFSGRQFSNSRSEMNVSTLELGDSALYLCASSLGRISDTQYFGPGTRLTVL.

This chain links TRBV7-2 with TRBJ2-2, with 8 positions matching TRBD2. Germline V CDR1 and CDR2: SGHTA, FQGNSA. V lost 4 bases, J lost 4 bases, and 8 bases stayed unmatched. The CDR3 is 16 amino acids. The CDR3 is CASSWPGGQGTGELFF. Here the CDR3 DNA reads TGTGCCAGCAGCTGGCCGGGGGGGCAGGGCACCGGGGAGCTGTTTTTT.

The table lists this clonotype with a few counts. The chain links TRBV13 to TRBJ2-7, with 9 bases fitting TRBD2. CDR3 length: 15 residues. Germline values: CDR1 PRHDT, CDR2 FYEKMQ (reference sequence). V was clipped by 5 bases and J by 6 bases; unmatched bases: 11. This CDR3 is CASSPSTAGGLEQYF. The CDR3 DNA sequence: TGTGCCAGCAGCCCCTCCACGGCGGGGGGGCTCGAGCAGTACTTC.

This clonotype was observed at least ten times. The rearrangement joins TRBV27 to TRBJ1-2; 8 nucleotides agree with TRBD1. V trimming: 5 bases; J trimming: 2 bases; junction bases outside the gene matches: 4. This CDR3 region has 14 residues. Germline lookup yields CDR1 MNHEY and CDR2 SMNVEV (reference sequence). Here the CDR3 DNA reads TGTGCCAGCAGTCCCCGGACAGGGAACTATGGCTACACCTTC. Its protein is CASSPRTGNYGYTF.